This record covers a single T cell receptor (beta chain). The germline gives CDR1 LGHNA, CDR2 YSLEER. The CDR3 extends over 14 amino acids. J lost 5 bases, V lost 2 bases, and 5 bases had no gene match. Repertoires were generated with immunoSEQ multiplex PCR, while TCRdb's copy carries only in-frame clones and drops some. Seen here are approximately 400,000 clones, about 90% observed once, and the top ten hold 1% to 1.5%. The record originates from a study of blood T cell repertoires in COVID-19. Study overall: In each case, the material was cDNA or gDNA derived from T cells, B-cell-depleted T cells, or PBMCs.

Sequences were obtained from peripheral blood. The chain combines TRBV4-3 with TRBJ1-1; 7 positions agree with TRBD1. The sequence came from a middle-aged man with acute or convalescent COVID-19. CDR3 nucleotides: TGCGCCAGCAGCCAAATGAGGGGGCGGACTGAAGCTTTCTTT. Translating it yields CASSQMRGRTEAFF.